The clone carrying this TCR beta chain is deemed medium-sized by its frequency. Its target is unknown. The CDR3 is 13 amino acids. Looked up from germline, CDR1 is LNHDA and CDR2 is SQIVND (reference sequence). The data stem from a study of T cell clusters in autoimmune cytopenias. Each sample's input was roughly 250 ng genomic DNA, 30,000 to 45,000 genome equivalents. Whole-study findings and limits: The T cell clusters were defined only in silico, without experimental functional validation. Exclusive TRB clusters were approximately 3-fold more numerous in healthy donors than in active autoimmune hepatitis.

TRB was amplified by touch-down multiplex PCR, primer pools A and B combined. One entry per CDR3 protein, without DNA, is what TCRdb gives after re-calling the multiplex PCR reads. The data include a few thousand distinct CDR3 sequences; the top ten clones carry around 52%. The sequence derives from a human donor with an autoimmune cytopenia or autoimmune hepatitis (not recorded which). Sequencing used peripheral blood. The chain joins TRBV19 to TRBJ1-2; no DNA is available, so the TRBD1 call from TCRdb remains unchecked. The CDR3 reads CASRTGADYGYTF.